The 23 T cell receptor beta chains reported below all come from one sample, sequenced in a study of CD8 T cells in Susac syndrome. RNA was extracted with the RNeasy kit, and a quantity of roughly 0.45 to 1 ug was reverse transcribed using random hexamers. From the immunoSEQ multiplex PCR reads, TCRdb called clonotypes with MiXCR, one entry per CDR3 protein. The sample lists 150,000 or so distinct CDR3 sequences; 95% to 96% were seen once. The sequencing sample was made of CD8+ T cells from PBMCs. These receptors were taken from a human donor with multiple sclerosis.

The genes are TRBV27 and TRBJ1-6, with D possibly TRBD1 on 5 matching bases. CDR1 is MNHEY and CDR2 is SMNVEV in the germline V gene (reference sequence). Trimming removed 5 bases at V and 9 bases at J, with 14 bases between. The CDR3 is 14 residues long. The CDR3 spells CASSGRDSFSPLHF. The CDR3 coding sequence is TGTGCCAGCAGTGGCAGGGACTCTTTTTCACCCCTCCACTTT.

This CDR3 is CASSQSGANVLTF. The CDR3 nucleotides are TGTGCCAGCAGCCAGAGTGGGGCCAACGTCCTGACTTTC. This chain joins TRBV5-6 and TRBJ2-6, with D unresolved. The CDR3 contains 13 residues. The V end lost 4 bases, the J end lost 3 bases, and 5 bases lay between the germline ends. Germline V lookup: CDR1 SGHDT, CDR2 YYEEEE.

The chain employs TRBV29-1 and TRBJ2-1; possibly TRBD1 for D (5 bases). Germline V gene lookup returns CDR1 SQVTM and CDR2 ANQGSEA. CDR3 length equals 13 residues. The ends were cut back, 3 bases at V and 5 bases at J, with 11 bases in the middle. The CDR3 reads CSVEKTENNEQFF. CDR3 coding DNA: TGCAGCGTTGAGAAGACAGAGAACAATGAGCAGTTCTTC.

CDR3 amino acids: CASSPRHIQETQYF. The CDR3 region has the DNA TGTGCCAGCAGTCCACGACACATCCAAGAGACCCAGTACTTC. The genes are TRBV12-3 or TRBV12-4 and TRBJ2-5; D is unclear. This CDR3 is 14 amino acids long. The V end lost 5 bases, the J end lost 1 base, and 11 bases lay between the germline ends.

The V call is TRBV7-9, the J call TRBJ1-1; 8 nucleotides match TRBD1. Germline values: CDR1 SEHNR, CDR2 FQNEAQ (reference sequence). There are 15 residues in the CDR3. V dropped 4 bases and J dropped 3; count of bases not matched to a gene: 7. CDR3 DNA: TGTGCCAGCAGCTCACCAACAGGGGGTTACACTGAAGCTTTCTTT. Translating it yields CASSSPTGGYTEAFF.

The chain has TRBV15 and TRBJ1-2; tentatively, D is TRBD1 (6 bases). CDR1 and CDR2 from the germline V gene are LNHNV and YYDKDF (reference sequence). V was pared by 0 bases and J by 12 bases, with 14 bases between. The CDR3 has 13 residues. The CDR3 coding sequence is TGTGCCACCAGCAGAGAGCTGGGGGGCGGGAACACCTTC. Translating gives CATSRELGGGNTF.

The chain couples TRBV2 to TRBJ1-1; 12 bases line up with TRBD1. The CDR3 spans 17 residues. Trimming took 2 bases from V and 4 from J; bases not matched to a gene: 8. CDR1 SNHLY and CDR2 FYNNEI come from the germline V gene. Written as DNA, the CDR3 is TGTGCCAGCAGTGAATTCCCCGGGACAGGGGGCGGCACTGAAGCTTTCTTT. Protein product: CASSEFPGTGGGTEAFF.

This chain joins TRBV30 and TRBJ1-1; no clear D. Germline CDR1 GTSNPN, CDR2 SVGIG (reference sequence). V shed 4 bases and J shed 3 bases, with 15 bases lying between them. This CDR3 is built from 14 residues. The CDR3, as DNA: TGTGCCTGGACCATATCCCGGAGGGACACTGAAGCTTTCTTT. Its translation: CAWTISRRDTEAFF. Together with reference TRBV30 and TRBJ1-1, the CDR3 gives the full variable domain: SQTIHQWPATLVQPVGSPLSLECTVEGTSNPNLYWYRQAAGRGLQLLFYSVGIGQISSEVPQNLSASRPQDRQFILSSKKLLLSDSGFYLCAWTISRRDTEAFFGQGTRLTVV.

The J gene is TRBJ1-6, the V gene TRBV7-3; D is unclear. CDR1 and CDR2 (germline): SGHTA, FQGTGA. There are 14 residues in the CDR3. The V end lost 4 bases, the J end lost 10 bases, and 14 bases lay between the germline ends. The CDR3 spells CASSSHVSGSPLHF. CDR3 in DNA: TGTGCCAGCAGCTCCCACGTCTCCGGGTCACCCCTCCACTTT.

V gene TRBV3-1 combines with J gene TRBJ2-7; TRBD1 matches at 10 bases. Germline-derived CDR1 and CDR2 are LGHDT and YNNKEL (reference sequence). CDR3 size: 14 residues. V lost 5 bases and J lost 6; bases outside the gene matches: 7. The CDR3 protein is CASSLGTGDPEQYV. The CDR3 DNA sequence: TGTGCCAGCAGCTTGGGGACAGGGGACCCCGAGCAGTACGTC.

V is TRBV3-1 and J is TRBJ1-6; 7 bases are shared with TRBD1. The CDR3 runs to 15 residues. CDR1 is LGHDT, CDR2 YNNKEL, per germline (reference sequence). V was clipped by 6 bases and J by 5 bases; unmatched bases: 7. In DNA form, the CDR3 reads TGTGCCAGCAGAACTACAGGGGCGAATAATTCACCCCTCCACTTT. Protein: CASRTTGANNSPLHF.

The chain is built from TRBV14 and TRBJ2-3; D unclear. Trimming removed 5 bases from V and 4 bases from J, with 7 bases in between. The CDR3 has 12 residues. Looked up from germline, CDR1 is SGHDN and CDR2 is FVKESK. The DNA for the CDR3 is TGTGCCAGCAGCTATATTGCAGATACGCAGTATTTT. It translates to CASSYIADTQYF. Full variable domain (outside the CDR3, taken from reference TRBV14 and TRBJ2-3): EAGVTQFPSHSVIEKGQTVTLRCDPISGHDNLYWYRRVMGKEIKFLLHFVKESKQDESGMPNNRFLAERTGGTYSTLKVQPAELEDSGVYFCASSYIADTQYFGPGTRLTVL.

This clonotype was recorded a few times. V is TRBV6-5 and J is TRBJ2-7; the D gene is possibly TRBD1 (5 bases). The CDR3 runs 14 residues. Germline V gene sequence: CDR1 MNHEY, CDR2 SVGAGI. V lost 5 bases to trimming and J lost 3 bases, with 14 bases between them. The CDR3 spells CASSPGTGNYEQYF. DNA for the CDR3: TGTGCCAGCAGTCCTGGAACAGGTAACTACGAGCAGTACTTC.

The V and J genes are TRBV9 and TRBJ2-3; 8 positions match TRBD2. Unmatched junction bases numbered 8, after V lost 0 bases and J lost 5 bases. Germline V gene sequence: CDR1 SGDLS, CDR2 YYNGEE. This CDR3 comprises 16 residues. This chain's CDR3 is CASSVAIAGLVDTQYF. DNA for the CDR3: TGTGCCAGCAGCGTAGCGATAGCGGGGTTGGTAGATACGCAGTATTTT. The full variable domain, completed using reference TRBV9 and TRBJ2-3, is DSGVTQTPKHLITATGQRVTLRCSPRSGDLSVYWYQQSLDQGLQFLIQYYNGEERAKGNILERFSAQQFPDLHSELNLSSLELGDSALYFCASSVAIAGLVDTQYFGPGTRLTVL.

This clonotype appeared once. The rearrangement joins TRBV13 to TRBJ2-5; D might be TRBD2 (6 bases). Trimming stripped 3 bases from V and 3 bases from J, with 17 bases between. CDR3 length: 16 residues. Germline V gives CDR1 PRHDT, CDR2 FYEKMQ (reference sequence). The CDR3 DNA follows: TGTGCCAGCAGCTTCAGGGACGGGGGTTCAGAAGAGACCCAGTACTTC. This encodes CASSFRDGGSEETQYF.

V gene TRBV29-1 combines with J gene TRBJ1-1; no firm D call. The CDR3 is 14 residues long. Between the trimmed V and J ends, which lost 6 bases and 0 bases, there was a span of 14 bases. The germline V gene has CDR1 SQVTM and CDR2 ANQGSEA. The CDR3 loop reads CSVSGRTMNTEAFF. The CDR3, as DNA: TGCAGCGTCTCGGGCAGGACCATGAACACTGAAGCTTTCTTT.

The chain combines TRBV7-9 with TRBJ2-7, with 8 bases aligning to TRBD1. Germline assignment: CDR1 SEHNR and CDR2 FQNEAQ (reference sequence). V shed 3 bases and J 3 bases; nucleotides not matched to a gene: 7. The CDR3 is 15 amino acids. The CDR3 sequence: CASSFPGQGDYEQYF. The CDR3 bases are TGTGCCAGCAGCTTCCCAGGACAGGGTGACTACGAGCAGTACTTC.

The chain is built from TRBV27 and TRBJ2-3, with a tentative D call TRBD2 (6 bases). Trimming pared 6 bases from V and 0 bases from J, leaving 19 bases between. The germline gives CDR1 MNHEY, CDR2 SMNVEV (reference sequence). The CDR3 has 17 amino acids. The DNA of the CDR3 is TGTGCCAGCAGCCCGAATGGGGGGACTGGGAGCACAGATACGCAGTATTTT. Amino acid sequence: CASSPNGGTGSTDTQYF.

CDR3 region: CASSLPPPNYGYTF. The DNA of the CDR3 is TGTGCCAGCAGCTTGCCACCCCCTAACTATGGCTACACCTTC. This chain links TRBV7-9 with TRBJ1-2; D gene uncertain. CDR1 is SEHNR, CDR2 FQNEAQ, per germline (reference sequence). V shed 3 bases and J shed 0 bases, with 8 bases lying between them. CDR3 size: 14 residues.

The chain carries TRBV25-1 and TRBJ2-3; D tentatively reads TRBD1 or TRBD2 (5 bases each). V gave up 8 bases and J gave up 2 bases, with 14 bases separating them. CDR3 length equals 14 residues. Germline lookup yields CDR1 MGHDK and CDR2 SYGVNS. The CDR3 sequence: CASRDRHLTDTQYF. CDR3 DNA: TGTGCCAGCCGGGACCGACATCTCACAGATACGCAGTATTTT. The full variable domain, in which reference TRBV25-1 and TRBJ2-3 provide the parts outside the CDR3, is EADIYQTPRYLVIGTGKKITLECSQTMGHDKMYWYQQDPGMELHLIHYSYGVNSTEKGDLSSESTVSRIRTEHFPLTLESARPSHTSQYLCASRDRHLTDTQYFGPGTRLTVL.

The chain recombines TRBV7-9 with TRBJ2-7, with TRBD1 matching over 7 bases. V lost 5 bases, J lost 0 bases, and 4 bases stayed unmatched. Germline values: CDR1 SEHNR, CDR2 FQNEAQ (reference sequence). The CDR3 consists of 14 residues. The CDR3 nucleotides are TGTGCCAGCAGCCCTAGGGACAGCTCCTACGAGCAGTACGTC. It encodes CASSPRDSSYEQYV.

The chain uses TRBV2 and TRBJ2-1, with 8 bases aligning to TRBD2. V lost 6 bases and J lost 1; bases outside the gene matches: 11. CDR3 length: 17 residues. Germline V gene lookup returns CDR1 SNHLY and CDR2 FYNNEI. The CDR3 sequence: CASRAAGGPLSYNEQFF. CDR3 DNA sequence: TGTGCCAGCAGGGCGGCGGGGGGTCCCCTATCCTACAATGAGCAGTTCTTC.

This chain links TRBV27 with TRBJ1-2; tentatively, D is TRBD1 (5 bases). The CDR3 extends over 13 amino acids. CDR1 is MNHEY and CDR2 is SMNVEV in the germline V gene (reference sequence). Trimming left V 2 bases short and J 8 bases short, with 12 bases between. The CDR3 DNA follows: TGTGCCAGCAGTTTACTAGGCAGGGAGGGCTACACCTTC. Protein: CASSLLGREGYTF.